This T cell receptor beta chain derives from a study of vaccination and CD4 T cells after COVID-19. Across the study: A vaccine, either BNT162b2 or mRNA-1273, was given to participants in two doses. General observations from the study: Early post-infection timepoints were not included, and relatively few convalescent patients were studied. Detection of a median around 86% of reactive clones in convalescent patients was confined to the period after vaccination.

The CDR3 runs 14 residues. The germline gives CDR1 DFQATT, CDR2 SNEGSKA (reference sequence). V dropped 6 bases and J dropped 3 bases, with 17 bases sitting between them. On this clonotype: No antigen is known for it.

TCRdb re-analysed the PCR reads in MiXCR, keeping a single row per CDR3 protein. This repertoire shows 15,000 to 20,000 distinct CDR3 sequences, less than 70% found once; its top ten account for 1% to 1.3%. The receptor was isolated from a human donor who had recovered from COVID-19. V is TRBV20-1 and J is TRBJ1-2; the D gene is possibly TRBD1 (6 bases). The specimen was CD4+ T cells from blood, collected after SARS-CoV-2 vaccination. The CDR3 spells CSAGGGSFDYGYTF. CDR3 in DNA: TGCAGTGCCGGAGGGGGATCTTTTGACTATGGCTACACCTTC.